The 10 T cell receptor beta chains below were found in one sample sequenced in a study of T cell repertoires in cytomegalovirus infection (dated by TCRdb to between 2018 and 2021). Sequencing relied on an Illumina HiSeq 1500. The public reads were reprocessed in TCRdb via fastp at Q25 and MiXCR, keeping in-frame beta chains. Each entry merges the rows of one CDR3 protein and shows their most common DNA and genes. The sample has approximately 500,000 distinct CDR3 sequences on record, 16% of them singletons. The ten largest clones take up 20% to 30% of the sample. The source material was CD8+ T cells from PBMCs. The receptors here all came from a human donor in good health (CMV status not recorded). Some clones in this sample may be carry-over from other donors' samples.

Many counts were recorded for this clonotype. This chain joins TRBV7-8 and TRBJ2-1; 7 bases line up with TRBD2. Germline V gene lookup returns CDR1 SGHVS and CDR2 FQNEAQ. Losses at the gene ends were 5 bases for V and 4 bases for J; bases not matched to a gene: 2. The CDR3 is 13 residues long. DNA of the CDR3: TGTGCCAGCAGCGGGGAGGGTTACAATGAGCAGTTCTTC. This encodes CASSGEGYNEQFF.

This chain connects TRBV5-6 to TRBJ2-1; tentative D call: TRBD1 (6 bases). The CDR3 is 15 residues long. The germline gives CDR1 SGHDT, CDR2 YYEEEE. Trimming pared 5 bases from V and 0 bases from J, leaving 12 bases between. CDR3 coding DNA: TGTGCCAGCAGAGAAGACAGGAGCTCCTACAATGAGCAGTTCTTC. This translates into CASREDRSSYNEQFF.

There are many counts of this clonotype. DNA of the CDR3: TGTGCCAGCAGTCTAGCGGGAGAACCGTACGAGCAGTACTTC. Its translation: CASSLAGEPYEQYF. The V and J genes are TRBV7-2 and TRBJ2-7; 10 bases map to TRBD2. The CDR3 spans 14 residues. The germline gives CDR1 SGHTA, CDR2 FQGNSA. V was pared by 6 bases and J by 4 bases, with 6 bases of the junction left unmatched. Together with reference TRBV7-2 and TRBJ2-7, the CDR3 gives the full variable domain: GAGVSQSPSNKVTEKGKDVELRCDPISGHTALYWYRQSLGQGLEFLIYFQGNSAPDKSGLPSDRFSAERTGGSVSTLTIQRTQQEDSAVYLCASSLAGEPYEQYFGPGTRLTVT.

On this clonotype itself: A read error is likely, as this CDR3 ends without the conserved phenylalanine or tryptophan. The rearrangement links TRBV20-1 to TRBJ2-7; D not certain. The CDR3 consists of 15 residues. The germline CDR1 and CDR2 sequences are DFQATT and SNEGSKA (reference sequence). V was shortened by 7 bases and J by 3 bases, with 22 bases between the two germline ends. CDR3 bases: TGCAGTGATCAAGCTTCCTTTCTCCCGCTCTACGAGCAGTACTAC. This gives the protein CSDQASFLPLYEQYY.

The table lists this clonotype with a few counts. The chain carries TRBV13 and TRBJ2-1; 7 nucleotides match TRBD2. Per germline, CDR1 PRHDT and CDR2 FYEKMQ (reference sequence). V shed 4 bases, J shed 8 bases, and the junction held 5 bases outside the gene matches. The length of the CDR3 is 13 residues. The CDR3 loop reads CASSSGRGDEQFF. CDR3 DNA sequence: TGTGCCAGCAGCTCAGGTCGGGGGGATGAGCAGTTCTTC.

CDR3 nucleotides: TGTGCTAGTGGTTTGGCAACGGGAGTCTACGAGCAGTACTTC. It specifies CASGLATGVYEQYF. This chain connects TRBV12-5 to TRBJ2-7; a possible D gene is TRBD2 (6 bases). The germline V gene encodes CDR1 LGHNT and CDR2 FRNRAP. There are 14 residues in the CDR3. V was cut by 1 base and J by 3 bases, with 10 bases left in between.

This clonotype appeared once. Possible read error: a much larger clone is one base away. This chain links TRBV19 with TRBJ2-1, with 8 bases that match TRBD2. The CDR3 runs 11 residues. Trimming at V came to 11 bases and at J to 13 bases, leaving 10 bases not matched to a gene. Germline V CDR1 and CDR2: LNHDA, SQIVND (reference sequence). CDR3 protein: CASGLVVDQFF. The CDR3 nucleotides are TGTGCCTCGGGACTAGTGGTTGATCAGTTCTTC. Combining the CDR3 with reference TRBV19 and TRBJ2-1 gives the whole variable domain DGGITQSPKYLFRKEGQNVTLSCEQNLNHDAMYWYRQDPGQGLRLIYYSQIVNDFQKGDIAEGYSVSREKKESFPLTVTSAQKNPTAFYLCASGLVVDQFFGPGTRLTVL.

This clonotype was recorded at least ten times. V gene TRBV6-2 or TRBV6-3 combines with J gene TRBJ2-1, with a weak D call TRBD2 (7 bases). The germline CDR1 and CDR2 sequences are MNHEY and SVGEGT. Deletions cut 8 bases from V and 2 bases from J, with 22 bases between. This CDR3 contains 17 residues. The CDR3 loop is CASEDRKGGPAYNEQFF. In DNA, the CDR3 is TGTGCCAGCGAAGACCGCAAGGGGGGGCCAGCCTACAATGAGCAGTTCTTC.

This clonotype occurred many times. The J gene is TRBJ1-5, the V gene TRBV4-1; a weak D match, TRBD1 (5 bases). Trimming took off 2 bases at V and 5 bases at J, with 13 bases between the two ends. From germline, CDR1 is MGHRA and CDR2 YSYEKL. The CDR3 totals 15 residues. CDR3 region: CASSQRIRGDQPQHF. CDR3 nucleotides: TGCGCCAGCAGCCAAAGGATTAGAGGGGATCAGCCCCAGCATTTT.

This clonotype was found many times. The CDR3: CASSPRLAEEQFF. The CDR3 nucleotides are TGTGCCAGCAGCCCCCGACTAGCGGAAGAGCAGTTCTTC. The rearrangement uses TRBV7-9 and TRBJ2-1; TRBD2 aligns across 9 bases. Losses at the gene ends were 5 bases for V and 10 bases for J; bases not matched to a gene: 6. The germline V gene encodes CDR1 SEHNR and CDR2 FQNEAQ (reference sequence). The CDR3 covers 13 residues.